These 5 T cell receptor beta chains were all obtained from the same sample, sequenced in a study of CD8 T cells in ankylosing spondylitis. TCRdb reprocessed the 5' RACE reads via MiXCR and lists one record per CDR3 protein. The sample shows fewer than 550,000 distinct CDR3 sequences, about 5.4% of them seen only once. General study results and limits: Seemingly characteristic of ankylosing spondylitis blood was a TCR beta motif consisting of 7 or 8 highly homologous variants.

Their target antigens are unknown. Material: blood, either unsorted or a sorted T cell fraction (not recorded which). The receptors here all came from a male donor with ankylosing spondylitis.

This clonotype was seen many times. The chain employs TRBV20-1 and TRBJ2-7; D is possibly TRBD1 (6 bases). V was trimmed by 6 bases and J by 3 bases, leaving 9 bases between them. CDR3 length equals 11 residues. Germline CDR1 is DFQATT and CDR2 is SNEGSKA (reference sequence). CDR3 sequence: CSAPDSYEQYF. The CDR3 DNA is TGCAGTGCCCCGGACAGCTACGAGCAGTACTTC.

The chain is built from TRBV7-2 and TRBJ2-7, with 8 bases aligning to TRBD2. The CDR3 sequence is 15 residues long. J gave up 5 bases and V 3 bases, and 9 bases lay outside the gene matches. In germline, CDR1 is SGHTA, CDR2 FQGNSA. The CDR3: CASSLAGTSSHEQYF. The CDR3 DNA is TGTGCCAGCAGCTTGGCCGGGACTAGTTCCCACGAGCAGTACTTC.

This clonotype showed up many times. The chain is built from TRBV4-1 and TRBJ2-2, with D tentatively TRBD1 or TRBD2 (5 bases each). V was shortened by 0 bases and J by 11 bases, with 19 bases between the two germline ends. The CDR3 is made up of 16 amino acids. Germline CDR1 and CDR2: MGHRA and YSYEKL. The CDR3 is CASSQDLGTSSLELFF. For the CDR3, the DNA is TGCGCCAGCAGCCAAGATCTGGGGACGTCTTCTCTCGAGCTGTTTTTT.

V usage is TRBV6-5 and J usage is TRBJ1-6; the D is unclear. Germline V lookup: CDR1 MNHEY, CDR2 SVGAGI. The CDR3 contains 18 residues. Trimming shortened V by 1 base and J by 0 bases, and 13 bases separated the two germline ends. CDR3 region: CASSYLSLQFSYNSPLHF. The CDR3 DNA is TGTGCCAGCAGTTACTTATCCCTCCAGTTCTCCTATAATTCACCCCTCCACTTT.

The chain has TRBV7-2 and TRBJ2-7; 8 nucleotides align to TRBD1. The CDR3 contains 16 residues. The V segment lost 1 base and the J segment 2 bases; nucleotides outside the gene matches: 7. Looked up from germline, CDR1 is SGHTA and CDR2 is FQGNSA. The CDR3 DNA sequence: TGTGCCAGCAGCTTAGTCCCCCAGGGGGCCCCCTACGAGCAGTACTTC. The encoded protein is CASSLVPQGAPYEQYF.